This is a list of T cell receptor beta chains from one sample in a study of blood T cell repertoires in COVID-19. Generated by immunoSEQ multiplex PCR, the TCRdb table keeps only in-frame clones and is missing some. The table records about 95,000 clones, more than 80% of them present only once. Sequenced sample: peripheral blood. Receptor source: a man older than 75 with COVID-19, enrolled during active disease. The CDR3 runs from the conserved cysteine through the conserved F or W. Fields, in order: V gene, clone size, D gene, J gene, CDR3 protein, CDR3 DNA. The D gene is left open where the match is weak. The size field is filled for only some rows; it gives once, few, many or a size class.

>TRBV29-1|.|TRBD1|TRBJ2-1
CSVRTGGSEQFF
TGCAGCGTCCGGACAGGGGGGAGTGAGCAGTTCTTC
>TRBV19|few|TRBD1|TRBJ2-7
CSTSPFIGQGYEQYF
TGTTCTACGTCCCCGTTCATCGGACAGGGTTACGAGCAGTACTTC
>TRBV19|.|TRBD1|TRBJ2-7
CASISRDRPYEQYF
TGTGCCAGTATTAGTCGGGACAGACCCTACGAGCAGTACTTC
>TRBV28|.|.|TRBJ2-7
CASSQQGSEQYF
TGTGCCAGCAGCCAACAGGGTTCCGAGCAGTACTTC
>TRBV4-2|.|TRBD1|TRBJ2-7
CASSQTAGQGAYEQYF
TGTGCCAGCAGCCAGACGGCCGGGCAGGGGGCCTACGAGCAGTACTTC
>TRBV30|.|.|TRBJ1-5
CAWSVKGNQPQHF
TGTGCCTGGAGTGTGAAGGGGAATCAGCCCCAGCATTTT
>TRBV6-6|.|TRBD2|TRBJ2-3
CASSRLAGIRSTDTQYF
TGTGCCAGCAGCCGACTAGCGGGGATTAGGAGCACAGATACGCAGTATTTT
>TRBV7-2|.|.|TRBJ2-1
CASTPSASYNEQFF
TGTGCCAGCACCCCTAGCGCCTCCTACAATGAGCAGTTCTTC
>TRBV12-3/TRBV12-4|.|TRBD1|TRBJ2-7
CASRDNRGHEQYF
TGTGCCAGCAGAGACAACAGGGGCCACGAGCAGTACTTC
>TRBV29-1|.|TRBD1|TRBJ2-6
CSVADRPGSYQSGANVLTF
TGCAGCGTAGCGGACAGGCCCGGATCTTACCAGTCTGGGGCCAACGTCCTGACTTTC
>TRBV7-2|.|TRBD1|TRBJ1-1
CASSTTGGGNTEAFF
TGTGCCAGCAGCACGACAGGGGGCGGGAACACTGAAGCTTTCTTT
>TRBV7-2|.|.|TRBJ2-4
CASSHFESIQYF
TGTGCCAGCAGCCACTTCGAGAGCATTCAGTACTTC
>TRBV27|.|TRBD2|TRBJ2-2
CASSFKRGAGDTGELFF
TGTGCCAGCAGTTTTAAGCGGGGGGCCGGGGACACCGGGGAGCTGTTTTTT
>TRBV20-1|.|.|TRBJ2-7
CSASSGSSEQYF
TGCAGTGCTAGTTCGGGGTCTAGCGAGCAGTACTTC
>TRBV7-9|.|.|TRBJ1-5
CASTNRTVPSNQPQHF
TGTGCCAGCACCAACAGGACTGTCCCTAGCAATCAGCCCCAGCATTTT
>TRBV15|once|.|TRBJ1-3
CATSKRRLSGNTIYF
TGTGCCACCAGCAAACGACGACTCTCTGGAAACACCATATATTTT
>TRBV9|.|TRBD1|TRBJ1-4
CASSTRDRTNEKLFF
TGTGCCAGCAGCACCCGGGACAGGACTAATGAAAAACTGTTTTTT
>TRBV5-1|.|.|TRBJ1-2
CASSFGSDGYTF
TGCGCCAGCAGCTTTGGTAGCGATGGCTACACCTTC
>TRBV28|once|TRBD1|TRBJ1-5
CASSLRTGGGQPQHF
TGTGCCAGCAGCCTGAGGACAGGGGGTGGTCAGCCCCAGCATTTT
>TRBV28|.|.|TRBJ1-3
CASRSPGNTIYF
TGTGCCAGCAGGTCTCCGGGAAACACCATATATTTT
>TRBV28|.|TRBD1|TRBJ1-4
CASSPAGTGGEKLFF
TGTGCCAGCAGCCCCGCCGGGACAGGAGGAGAAAAACTGTTTTTT
>TRBV19|.|.|TRBJ1-5
CASSTTSNQPQHF
TGTGCCAGTAGTACTACCTCGAATCAGCCCCAGCATTTT
>TRBV10-3|.|.|TRBJ1-1
CAIREQGSITEAFF
TGTGCCATCAGGGAACAGGGTTCGATTACTGAAGCTTTCTTT
>TRBV5-1|.|TRBD2|TRBJ2-7
CASSQTSGRNYEQYF
TGCGCCAGCAGCCAGACTAGCGGGAGGAACTACGAGCAGTACTTC
>TRBV12-5|.|.|TRBJ1-1
CASGLFGPNTEAFF
TGTGCTAGTGGTTTGTTCGGTCCGAACACTGAAGCTTTCTTT
>TRBV7-9|few|TRBD2|TRBJ2-2
CASSHPGLAYANTGELFF
TGTGCCAGCAGCCACCCCGGACTAGCCTACGCGAACACCGGGGAGCTGTTTTTT
>TRBV28|.|.|TRBJ1-5
CASSLQSGVNQPQHF
TGTGCCAGCAGTTTACAGAGCGGGGTCAATCAGCCCCAGCATTTT
>TRBV18|.|.|TRBJ2-1
CASSPSTSANNEQFF
TGTGCCAGCTCACCTTCGACATCGGCCAACAATGAGCAGTTCTTC
>TRBV20-1|once|TRBD1|TRBJ2-7
CSASYRGASYEQYF
TGCAGTGCTAGTTACAGGGGGGCCTCCTACGAGCAGTACTTC
>TRBV3-1/TRBV3-2|.|TRBD2|TRBJ2-2
CASSLESTSGGRFTGELFF
TGTGCCAGCAGCCTGGAGTCGACTAGCGGGGGGAGATTCACCGGGGAGCTGTTTTTT
>TRBV28|.|.|TRBJ1-4
CASSTRQSLNEKLFF
TGTGCCAGCAGTACTCGACAGAGTCTAAATGAAAAACTGTTTTTT
>TRBV6-5|once|TRBD1|TRBJ1-5
CASSRTGVKQPQHF
TGTGCCAGCAGCCGGACAGGGGTTAAACAGCCCCAGCATTTT
>TRBV19|.|TRBD2|TRBJ2-1
CASTFLAGGPQEQFF
TGTGCCAGTACTTTCCTAGCGGGAGGGCCTCAGGAGCAGTTCTTC
>TRBV18|.|TRBD2|TRBJ2-1
CASSPRARDRSSGRRSYNEQFF
TGTGCCAGCTCACCCCGAGCTAGAGACAGGAGTAGCGGGAGGAGGTCCTACAATGAGCAGTTCTTC
>TRBV6-5|.|TRBD1|TRBJ2-7
CASSRDRSYEQYF
TGTGCCAGCAGCCGGGACAGGTCCTACGAGCAGTACTTC
>TRBV5-6|once|TRBD1|TRBJ2-7
CASSSTTGSEQYF
TGTGCCAGCAGCTCCACGACAGGGTCCGAGCAGTACTTC
>TRBV11-1|.|.|TRBJ2-5
CATQGEGTQYF
TGTGCCACACAGGGAGAAGGGACCCAGTACTTC
>TRBV3-1/TRBV3-2|.|TRBD1|TRBJ2-7
CASSHRQGTSYEQYF
TGTGCCAGCAGCCATAGACAGGGGACCTCCTACGAGCAGTACTTC
>TRBV2|.|TRBD1|TRBJ1-2
CASRRDRGSDGYTF
TGTGCCAGCAGACGTGACAGGGGGTCGGATGGCTACACCTTC
>TRBV7-6|.|.|TRBJ1-1
CASSLGVGENTEAFF
TGTGCCAGCAGCTTAGGGGTAGGGGAGAACACTGAAGCTTTCTTT
>TRBV19|.|TRBD2|TRBJ2-3
CASSSSSGVGGTDTQYF
TGTGCCAGTAGCTCCTCTAGCGGGGTAGGGGGCACAGATACGCAGTATTTT
>TRBV10-3|.|TRBD1|TRBJ2-3
CAIRKTGEPDTQYF
TGTGCCATCAGGAAGACAGGGGAGCCAGATACGCAGTATTTT
>TRBV6-5|.|.|TRBJ2-2
CASSYWGHANTGELFF
TGTGCCAGCAGTTATTGGGGACACGCGAACACCGGGGAGCTGTTTTTT
>TRBV30|.|TRBD1|TRBJ1-5
CAWSVRGTGPNQPQHF
TGTGCCTGGAGTGTACGGGGGACAGGGCCCAATCAGCCCCAGCATTTT
>TRBV9|.|.|TRBJ2-1
CASSVVVGEQFF
TGTGCCAGCAGCGTAGTTGTCGGTGAGCAGTTCTTC
>TRBV7-3|.|.|TRBJ2-3
CASSPLTSTDTQYF
TGTGCCAGCAGCCCCCTGACTAGCACAGATACGCAGTATTTT
>TRBV5-4|.|TRBD1|TRBJ2-7
CASSLDVGQGSYEQYF
TGTGCCAGCAGCTTGGATGTGGGACAGGGTTCCTACGAGCAGTACTTC
>TRBV7-9|once|TRBD1|TRBJ1-1
CASSSKNRGMNTEAFF
TGTGCCAGCAGCTCAAAAAACAGGGGGATGAACACTGAAGCTTTCTTT
>TRBV11-2|.|.|TRBJ1-2
CASSLTGVSGYTF
TGTGCCAGCAGCTTGACAGGTGTCTCTGGCTACACCTTC
>TRBV5-4|medium-sized|TRBD1|TRBJ1-2
CASSLVSGGVAGYTF
TGTGCCAGCAGCTTGGTTTCAGGGGGCGTCGCTGGCTACACCTTC
>TRBV3-1/TRBV3-2|.|.|TRBJ1-3
CASSQDFSGNTIYF
TGTGCCAGCAGCCAAGACTTCTCTGGAAACACCATATATTTT
>TRBV7-9|.|.|TRBJ2-7
CASSRGPQGTYEQYF
TGTGCCAGCAGTCGGGGGCCACAGGGGACCTACGAGCAGTACTTC
>TRBV30|few|.|TRBJ1-5
CAWSKGGGNQPQHF
TGTGCCTGGAGCAAGGGAGGGGGCAATCAGCCCCAGCATTTT
>TRBV9|.|.|TRBJ2-4
CASSSGQSRAKNIQYF
TGTGCCAGCAGCTCCGGACAATCACGAGCCAAAAACATTCAGTACTTC